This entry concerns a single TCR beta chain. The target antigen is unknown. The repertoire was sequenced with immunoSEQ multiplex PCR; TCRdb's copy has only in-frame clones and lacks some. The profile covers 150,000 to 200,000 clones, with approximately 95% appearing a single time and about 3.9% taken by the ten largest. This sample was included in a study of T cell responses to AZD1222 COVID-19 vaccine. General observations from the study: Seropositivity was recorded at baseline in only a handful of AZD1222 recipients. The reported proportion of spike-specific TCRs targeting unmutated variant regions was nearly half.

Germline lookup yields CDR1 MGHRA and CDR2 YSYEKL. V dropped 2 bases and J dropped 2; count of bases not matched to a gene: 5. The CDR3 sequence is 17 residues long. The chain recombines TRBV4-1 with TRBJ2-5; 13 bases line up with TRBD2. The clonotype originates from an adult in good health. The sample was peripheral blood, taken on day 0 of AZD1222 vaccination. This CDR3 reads CASSQMETSGGQETQYF. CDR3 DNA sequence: TGCGCCAGCAGCCAAATGGAGACTAGCGGGGGGCAAGAGACCCAGTACTTC.